Reported below is one T cell receptor (beta chain). Its specificity is unknown. There are 13 residues in the CDR3. V lost 1 base and J 5 bases, leaving 7 bases between the germline ends. Germline lookup yields CDR1 SGHTA and CDR2 FQGNSA. Isolated RNA was reverse transcribed in full, so expressed TCRB transcripts were sequenced. The repertoire was sequenced with immunoSEQ multiplex PCR; TCRdb's copy has only in-frame clones and lacks some. The sample lists about 120,000 clones; 17% were seen once. The data stem from a study of beta chain features in type 1 diabetes. Study findings and constraints: People with Type 1 diabetes carried modestly yet significantly shorter TCRB CDR3s in all four CD4+ subsets.

Sequencing was done on a sample of central memory CD4+ T cells from blood. This clonotype was obtained from a man aged 18 to 29 with type 1 diabetes. The chain uses TRBV7-2 and TRBJ2-3; D unclear. CDR3 sequence reads: CASSLGWKDTQYF. The CDR3 DNA follows: TGTGCCAGCAGCTTAGGTTGGAAAGATACGCAGTATTTT.